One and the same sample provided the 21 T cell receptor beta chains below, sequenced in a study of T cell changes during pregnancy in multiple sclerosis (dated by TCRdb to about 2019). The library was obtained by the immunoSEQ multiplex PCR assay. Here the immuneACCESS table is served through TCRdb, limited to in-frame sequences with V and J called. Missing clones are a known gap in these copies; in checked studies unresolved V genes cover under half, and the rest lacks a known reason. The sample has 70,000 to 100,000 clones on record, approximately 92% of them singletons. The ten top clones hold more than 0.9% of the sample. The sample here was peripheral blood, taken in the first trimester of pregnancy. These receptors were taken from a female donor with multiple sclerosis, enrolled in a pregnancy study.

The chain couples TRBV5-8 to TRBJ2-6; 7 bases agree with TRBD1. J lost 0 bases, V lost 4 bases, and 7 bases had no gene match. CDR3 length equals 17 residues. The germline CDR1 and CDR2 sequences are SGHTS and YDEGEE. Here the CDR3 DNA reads TGTGCCAGCAGCCTGCCCACAGGGGTCTCTGGGGCCAACGTCCTGACTTTC. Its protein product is CASSLPTGVSGANVLTF.

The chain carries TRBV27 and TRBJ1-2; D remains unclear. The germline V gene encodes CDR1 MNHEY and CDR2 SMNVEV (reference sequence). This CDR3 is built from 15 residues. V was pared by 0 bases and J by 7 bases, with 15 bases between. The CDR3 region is CASSLSQRPRSGYTF. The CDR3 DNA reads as TGTGCCAGCAGTTTATCCCAGCGGCCACGGAGTGGCTACACCTTC.

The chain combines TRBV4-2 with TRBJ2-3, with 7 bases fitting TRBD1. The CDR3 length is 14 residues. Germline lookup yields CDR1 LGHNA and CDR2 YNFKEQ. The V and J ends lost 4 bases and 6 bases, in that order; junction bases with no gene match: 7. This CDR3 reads CASSPGTDRDTQYF. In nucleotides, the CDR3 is TGTGCCAGCAGCCCAGGGACAGATCGGGATACGCAGTATTTT.

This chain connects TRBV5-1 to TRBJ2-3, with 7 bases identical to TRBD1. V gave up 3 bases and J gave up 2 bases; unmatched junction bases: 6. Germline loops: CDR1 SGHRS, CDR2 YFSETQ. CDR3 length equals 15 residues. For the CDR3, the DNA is TGCGCCAGCAGCTGGGGGACAGCTCCCACAGATACGCAGTATTTT. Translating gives CASSWGTAPTDTQYF.

CDR3 sequence (DNA): TGTGCCAGCAGTTTAGGTAATCCAGGAAGCAATCAGCCCCAGCATTTT. It codes for CASSLGNPGSNQPQHF. V usage is TRBV27 and J usage is TRBJ1-5; D gene unclear. The V gene's germline CDR1 is MNHEY and CDR2 SMNVEV (reference sequence). The CDR3 length is 16 residues. V lost 2 bases and J lost 1, with 12 bases in between.

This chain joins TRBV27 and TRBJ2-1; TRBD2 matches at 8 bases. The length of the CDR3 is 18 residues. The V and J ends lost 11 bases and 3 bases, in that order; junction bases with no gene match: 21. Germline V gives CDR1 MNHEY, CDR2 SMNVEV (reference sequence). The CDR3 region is CAVGEGSTGTRGYNEQFF. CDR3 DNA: TGTGCCGTAGGGGAGGGGTCAACCGGGACTAGGGGCTACAATGAGCAGTTCTTC.

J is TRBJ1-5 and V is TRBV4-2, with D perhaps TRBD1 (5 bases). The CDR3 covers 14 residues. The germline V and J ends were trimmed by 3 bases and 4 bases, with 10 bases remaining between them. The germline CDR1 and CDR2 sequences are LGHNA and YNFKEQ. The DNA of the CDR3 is TGTGCCAGCAGCCAGGGAACAGGAAATCAGCCCCAGCATTTT. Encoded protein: CASSQGTGNQPQHF.

As DNA, the CDR3 is TGTGCCAGCAGCTTAGCGGGCTTCTACAATGAGCAGTTCTTC. The encoded protein is CASSLAGFYNEQFF. This sequence joins TRBV7-9 and TRBJ2-1; D remains unclear. Germline CDR1 reads SEHNR; CDR2 reads FQNEAQ (reference sequence). This CDR3 has 14 amino acids. V lost 0 bases, J lost 3 bases, and 6 bases lay in between.

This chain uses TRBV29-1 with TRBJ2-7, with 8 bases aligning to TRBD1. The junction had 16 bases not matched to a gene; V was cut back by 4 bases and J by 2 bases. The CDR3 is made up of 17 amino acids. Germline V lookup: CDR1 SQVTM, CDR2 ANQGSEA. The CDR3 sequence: CSVVPPRTGSGAYEQYF. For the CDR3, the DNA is TGCAGCGTTGTTCCCCCCCGGACAGGGTCTGGGGCCTACGAGCAGTACTTC.

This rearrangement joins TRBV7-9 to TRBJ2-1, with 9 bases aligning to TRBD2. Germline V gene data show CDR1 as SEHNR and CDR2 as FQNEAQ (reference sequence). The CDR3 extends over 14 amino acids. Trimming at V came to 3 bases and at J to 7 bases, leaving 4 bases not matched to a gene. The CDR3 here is CASSLGSGSNEQFF. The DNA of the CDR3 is TGTGCCAGCAGCTTGGGTAGCGGGAGTAATGAGCAGTTCTTC.

CDR3 residues: CASSSGPKPGQTNTGELFF. The CDR3 bases are TGTGCCAGCAGCTCCGGGCCTAAACCGGGACAGACGAACACCGGGGAGCTGTTTTTT. This chain joins TRBV7-2 and TRBJ2-2; TRBD1 aligns across 7 bases. The ends lost 4 bases at V and 0 bases at J; junction bases unmatched: 14. Germline assignment: CDR1 SGHTA and CDR2 FQGNSA. The CDR3 has 19 amino acids.

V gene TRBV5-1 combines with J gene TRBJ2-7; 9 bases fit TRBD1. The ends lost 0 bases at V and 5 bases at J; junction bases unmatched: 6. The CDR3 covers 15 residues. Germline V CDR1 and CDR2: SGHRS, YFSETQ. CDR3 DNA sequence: TGCGCCAGCAGCTTGGCCGGGACAGGGAGTAACGAGCAGTACTTC. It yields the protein CASSLAGTGSNEQYF.

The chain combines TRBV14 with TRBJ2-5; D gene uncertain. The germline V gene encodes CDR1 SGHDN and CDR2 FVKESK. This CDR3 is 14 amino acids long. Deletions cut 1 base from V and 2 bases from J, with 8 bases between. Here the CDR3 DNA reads TGTGCCAGCAGCCAAGGCAGGCCACAAGAGACCCAGTACTTC. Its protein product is CASSQGRPQETQYF. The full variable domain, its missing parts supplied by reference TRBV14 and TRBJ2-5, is EAGVTQFPSHSVIEKGQTVTLRCDPISGHDNLYWYRRVMGKEIKFLLHFVKESKQDESGMPNNRFLAERTGGTYSTLKVQPAELEDSGVYFCASSQGRPQETQYFGPGTRLLVL.

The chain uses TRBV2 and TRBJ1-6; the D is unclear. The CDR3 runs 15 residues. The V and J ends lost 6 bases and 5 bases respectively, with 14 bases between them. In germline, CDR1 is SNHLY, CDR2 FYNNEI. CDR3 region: CASRETAGDNSPLHF. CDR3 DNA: TGTGCCAGCAGAGAAACGGCAGGTGATAATTCACCCCTCCACTTT.

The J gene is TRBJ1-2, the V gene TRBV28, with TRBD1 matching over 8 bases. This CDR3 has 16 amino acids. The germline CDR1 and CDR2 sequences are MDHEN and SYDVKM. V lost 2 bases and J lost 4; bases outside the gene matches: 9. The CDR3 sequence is CASSLGSLGQGYGYTF. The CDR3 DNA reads TGTGCCAGCAGTTTAGGGTCCCTTGGACAGGGCTATGGCTACACCTTC.

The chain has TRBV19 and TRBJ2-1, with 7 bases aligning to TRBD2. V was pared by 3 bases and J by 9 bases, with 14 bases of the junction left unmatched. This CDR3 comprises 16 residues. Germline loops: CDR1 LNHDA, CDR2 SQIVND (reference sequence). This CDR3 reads CASSIGASGIIGEQFF. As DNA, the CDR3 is TGTGCCAGTAGTATCGGGGCTAGCGGTATAATTGGTGAGCAGTTCTTC.

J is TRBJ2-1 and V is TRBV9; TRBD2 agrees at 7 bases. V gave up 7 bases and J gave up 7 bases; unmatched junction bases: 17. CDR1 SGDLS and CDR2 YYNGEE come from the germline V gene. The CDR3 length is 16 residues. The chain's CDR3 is CASSYALAGVGNEQFF. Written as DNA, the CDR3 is TGTGCCAGCTCCTATGCTCTCGCGGGAGTAGGAAATGAGCAGTTCTTC.

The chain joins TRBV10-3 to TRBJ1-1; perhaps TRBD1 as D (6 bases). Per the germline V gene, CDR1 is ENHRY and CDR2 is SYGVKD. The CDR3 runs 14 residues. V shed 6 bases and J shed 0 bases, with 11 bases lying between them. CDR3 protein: CAISPRGVNTEAFF. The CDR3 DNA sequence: TGTGCCATCAGCCCCAGGGGCGTGAACACTGAAGCTTTCTTT.

CDR3 nucleotides: TGTGCCAGTAGTATGATTTGGACAGGGAATGGCTACACCTTC. This sequence encodes CASSMIWTGNGYTF. V is TRBV19 and J is TRBJ1-2; 8 nucleotides agree with TRBD1. The CDR3 runs to 14 residues. The trim removed 3 bases at V and 6 bases at J, leaving 6 bases unmatched. Germline-derived CDR1 and CDR2 are LNHDA and SQIVND (reference sequence).

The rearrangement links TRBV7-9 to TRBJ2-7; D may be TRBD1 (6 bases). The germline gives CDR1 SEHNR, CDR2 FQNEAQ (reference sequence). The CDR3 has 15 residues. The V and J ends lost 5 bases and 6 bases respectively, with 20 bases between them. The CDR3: CASSDRDTFPSEQYF. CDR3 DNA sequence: TGTGCCAGCAGCGACCGGGACACCTTCCCTTCCGAGCAGTACTTC.

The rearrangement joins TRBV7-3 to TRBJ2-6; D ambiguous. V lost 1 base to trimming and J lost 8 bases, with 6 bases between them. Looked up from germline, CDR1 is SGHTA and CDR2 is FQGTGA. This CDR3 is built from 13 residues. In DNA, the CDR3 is TGTGCCAGCAGCTTAATCGGGTCCAACGTCCTGACTTTC. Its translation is CASSLIGSNVLTF.